The clone carrying this TCR beta chain was observed a few times. This sample is drawn from a study of blood T cell repertoires in COVID-19. Study in general: Spain, Italy and the United States supplied samples that represented acute and convalescent COVID-19. The cDNA or gDNA used as material had been derived from T cells, B-cell-depleted T cells, or PBMCs.

Per the authors' pipeline: Researchers report that nucleated cell counts were estimated from reference gene primer amplification. Assay used: immunoSEQ multiplex PCR; TCRdb lists only in-frame clones, some missing. The DNA gave D and trimming, while V, J and clone size come from that table. The sample holds about 54,000 clones, 80% to 90% seen once. This CDR3 is 14 amino acids long. Germline-derived CDR1 and CDR2 are SEHNR and FQNEAQ (reference sequence). V lost 5 bases and J lost 1, with 12 bases in between. This receptor was taken from a human donor in a cohort sampled during active COVID-19. The rearrangement joins TRBV7-9 to TRBJ2-7; no firm D call. The sample comprised peripheral blood. CDR3 coding DNA: TGTGCCAGCAGCACCTTAGATTCGTCCTACGAGCAGTACTTC. Protein: CASSTLDSSYEQYF.